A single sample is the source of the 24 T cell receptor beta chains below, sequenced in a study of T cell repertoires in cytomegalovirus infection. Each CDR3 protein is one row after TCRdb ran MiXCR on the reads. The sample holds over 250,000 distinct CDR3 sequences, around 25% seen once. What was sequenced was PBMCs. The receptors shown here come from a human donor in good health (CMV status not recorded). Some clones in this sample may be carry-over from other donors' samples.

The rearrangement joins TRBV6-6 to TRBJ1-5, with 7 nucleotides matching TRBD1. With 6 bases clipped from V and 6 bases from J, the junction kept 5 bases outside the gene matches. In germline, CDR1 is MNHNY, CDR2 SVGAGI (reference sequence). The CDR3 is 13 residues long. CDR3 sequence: CASRTTGSQPQHF. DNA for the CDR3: TGTGCCAGCAGGACGACAGGGAGTCAGCCCCAGCATTTT.

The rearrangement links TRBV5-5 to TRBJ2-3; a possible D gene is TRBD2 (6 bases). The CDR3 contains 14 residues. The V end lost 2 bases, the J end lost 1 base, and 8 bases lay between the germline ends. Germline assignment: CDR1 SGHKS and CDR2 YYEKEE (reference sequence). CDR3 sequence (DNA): TGTGCCAGCAGCTTAACTAGCCGCACAGATACGCAGTATTTT. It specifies CASSLTSRTDTQYF.

The CDR3 bases are TGTGCCAGCAGCAACGGACAGGGGTTTAATCAGCCCCAGCATTTT. It yields the protein CASSNGQGFNQPQHF. The chain carries TRBV7-2 and TRBJ1-5; 9 positions match TRBD1. The CDR3 has 15 amino acids. V trimming: 5 bases; J trimming: 4 bases; junction bases outside the gene matches: 6. CDR1 and CDR2 from the germline V gene are SGHTA and FQGNSA.

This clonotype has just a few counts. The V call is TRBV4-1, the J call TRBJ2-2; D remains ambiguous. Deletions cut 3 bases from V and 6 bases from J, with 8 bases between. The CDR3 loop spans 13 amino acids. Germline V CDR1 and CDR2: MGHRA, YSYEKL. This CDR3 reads CASSQPFPGELFF. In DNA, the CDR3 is TGCGCCAGCAGCCAGCCATTCCCCGGGGAGCTGTTTTTT.

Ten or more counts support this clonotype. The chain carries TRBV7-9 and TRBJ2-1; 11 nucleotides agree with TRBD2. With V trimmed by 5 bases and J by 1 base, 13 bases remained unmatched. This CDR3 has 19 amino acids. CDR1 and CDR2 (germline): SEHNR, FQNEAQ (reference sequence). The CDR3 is CASSQIFSGRAGSYNEQFF. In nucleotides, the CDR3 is TGTGCCAGCAGCCAAATATTTAGCGGGAGGGCCGGGTCCTACAATGAGCAGTTCTTC.

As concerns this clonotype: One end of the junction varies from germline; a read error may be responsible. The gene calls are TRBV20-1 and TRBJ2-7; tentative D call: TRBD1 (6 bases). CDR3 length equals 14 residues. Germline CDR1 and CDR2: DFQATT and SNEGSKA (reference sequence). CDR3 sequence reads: CRARGRGSSYEQYF. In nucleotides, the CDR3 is TGCCGTGCTAGAGGTAGGGGGTCCTCCTACGAGCAGTACTTC.

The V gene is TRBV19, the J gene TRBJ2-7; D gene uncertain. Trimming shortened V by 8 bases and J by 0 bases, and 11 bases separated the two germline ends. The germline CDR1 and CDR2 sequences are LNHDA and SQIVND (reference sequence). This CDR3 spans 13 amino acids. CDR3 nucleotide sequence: TGTGCCAGTTCGACAATACTCTCCTACGAGCAGTACTTC. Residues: CASSTILSYEQYF.

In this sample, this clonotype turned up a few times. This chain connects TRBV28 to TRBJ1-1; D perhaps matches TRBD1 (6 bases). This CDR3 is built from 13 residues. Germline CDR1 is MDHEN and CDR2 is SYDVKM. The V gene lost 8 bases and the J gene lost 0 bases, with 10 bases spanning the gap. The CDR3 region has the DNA TGTGCCAGCGTGACAGGAGTGAACACTGAAGCTTTCTTT. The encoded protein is CASVTGVNTEAFF.

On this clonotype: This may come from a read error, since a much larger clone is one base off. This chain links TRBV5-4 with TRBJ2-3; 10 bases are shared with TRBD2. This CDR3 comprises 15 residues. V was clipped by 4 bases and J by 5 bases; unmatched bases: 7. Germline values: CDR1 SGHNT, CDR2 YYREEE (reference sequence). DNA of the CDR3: TGTGCCAGCAGCCAAAGCGGGGGGGCGAAAGATACGCAGTATTTT. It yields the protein CASSQSGGAKDTQYF.

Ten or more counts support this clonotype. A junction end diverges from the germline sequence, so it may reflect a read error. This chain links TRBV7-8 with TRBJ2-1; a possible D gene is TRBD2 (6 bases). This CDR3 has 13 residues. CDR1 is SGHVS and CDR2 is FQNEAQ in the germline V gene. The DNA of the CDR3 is TGTGCCAGCAGGGACGACCGCGGGGCCCAGGCGGTCTTC. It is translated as CASRDDRGAQAVF.

The CDR3 nucleotides are TGTGCCAGCAGCTTAGGCAGGGGATTTCACAATGAGCAGTTCTTC. Translation gives CASSLGRGFHNEQFF. The rearrangement links TRBV11-2 to TRBJ2-1, with D perhaps TRBD1 (6 bases). This CDR3 spans 15 amino acids. Germline values: CDR1 SGHAT, CDR2 FQNNGV. V lost 1 base, J lost 5 bases, and 12 bases lay in between.

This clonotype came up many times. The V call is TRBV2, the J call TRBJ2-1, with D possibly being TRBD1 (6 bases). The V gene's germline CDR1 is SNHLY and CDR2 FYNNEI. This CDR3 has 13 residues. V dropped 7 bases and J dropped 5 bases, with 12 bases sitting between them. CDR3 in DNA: TGTGCCAGCATTAGGGACACCAACAATGAGCAGTTCTTC. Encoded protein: CASIRDTNNEQFF.

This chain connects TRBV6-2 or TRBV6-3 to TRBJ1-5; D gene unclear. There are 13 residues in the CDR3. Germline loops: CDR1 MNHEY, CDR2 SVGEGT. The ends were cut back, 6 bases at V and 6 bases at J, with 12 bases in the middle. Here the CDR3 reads CASSPVGVQPQHF. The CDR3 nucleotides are TGTGCCAGCAGCCCGGTCGGGGTTCAGCCCCAGCATTTT.

DNA of the CDR3: TGTGCCAGCAGTCTGGGGGTCCCCCTTTCCGGGGAGCTGTTTTTT. Translated: CASSLGVPLSGELFF. The V call is TRBV5-4, the J call TRBJ2-2; D is possibly TRBD1 or TRBD2 (5 bases each). Germline V lookup: CDR1 SGHNT, CDR2 YYREEE (reference sequence). The CDR3 covers 15 residues. Trimming removed 5 bases at V and 6 bases at J, with 17 bases between.

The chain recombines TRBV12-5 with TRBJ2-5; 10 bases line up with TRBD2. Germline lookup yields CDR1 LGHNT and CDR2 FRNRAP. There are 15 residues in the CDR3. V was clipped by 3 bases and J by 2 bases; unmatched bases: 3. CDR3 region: CASGLLAGTQETQYF. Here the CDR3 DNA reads TGTGCTAGTGGTTTACTAGCGGGAACTCAAGAGACCCAGTACTTC.

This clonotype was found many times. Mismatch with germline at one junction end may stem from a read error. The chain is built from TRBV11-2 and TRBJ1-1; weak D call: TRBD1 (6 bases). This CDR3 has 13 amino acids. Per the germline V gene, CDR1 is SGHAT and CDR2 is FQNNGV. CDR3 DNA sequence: TGTGCCAGCATCTTACAGGGAAACACTGAAGCTTTCTTT. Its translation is CASILQGNTEAFF.

CDR3 in DNA: TGTGCCAGTAGTCCCCGAGGGGGGGGGGCCAACGTCCTGACTTTC. It is translated as CASSPRGGGANVLTF. This sequence joins TRBV19 and TRBJ2-6, with D perhaps given as TRBD1 or TRBD2 (6 bases each). This CDR3 is built from 15 residues. Per germline, CDR1 LNHDA and CDR2 SQIVND (reference sequence). Trimming took off 5 bases at V and 4 bases at J, with 12 bases between the two ends.

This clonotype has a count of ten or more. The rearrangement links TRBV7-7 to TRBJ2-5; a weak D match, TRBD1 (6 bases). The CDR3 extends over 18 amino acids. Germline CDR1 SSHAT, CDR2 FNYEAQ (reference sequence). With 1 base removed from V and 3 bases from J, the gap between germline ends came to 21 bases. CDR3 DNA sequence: TGTGCCAGCAGCTTAGGACCCGAGACCTACCGGGACAAAGAGACCCAGTACTTC. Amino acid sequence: CASSLGPETYRDKETQYF.

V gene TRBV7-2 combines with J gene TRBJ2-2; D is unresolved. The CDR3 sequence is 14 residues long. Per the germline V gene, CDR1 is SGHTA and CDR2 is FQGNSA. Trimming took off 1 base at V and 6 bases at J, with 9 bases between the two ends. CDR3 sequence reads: CASSLGRPAGELFF. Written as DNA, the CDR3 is TGTGCCAGCAGCTTAGGCAGGCCCGCCGGGGAGCTGTTTTTT.

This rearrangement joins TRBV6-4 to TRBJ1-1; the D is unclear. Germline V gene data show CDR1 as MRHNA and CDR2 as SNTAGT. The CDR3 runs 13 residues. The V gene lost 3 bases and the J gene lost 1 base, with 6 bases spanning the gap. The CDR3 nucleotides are TGTGCCAGCAGTGAGGACGGGAACACTGAAGCTTTCTTT. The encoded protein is CASSEDGNTEAFF.

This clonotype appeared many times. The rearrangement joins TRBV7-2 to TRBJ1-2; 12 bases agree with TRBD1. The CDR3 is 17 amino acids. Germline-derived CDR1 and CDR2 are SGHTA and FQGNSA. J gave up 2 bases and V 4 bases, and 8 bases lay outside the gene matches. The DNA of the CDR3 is TGTGCCAGCAGCTCCAGGGGGACAGGGGGCGAAAACTATGGCTACACCTTC. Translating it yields CASSSRGTGGENYGYTF.

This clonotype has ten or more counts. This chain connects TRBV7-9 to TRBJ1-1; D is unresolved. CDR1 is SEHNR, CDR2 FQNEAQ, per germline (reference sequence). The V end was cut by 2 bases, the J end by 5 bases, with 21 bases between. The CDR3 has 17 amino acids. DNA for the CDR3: TGTGCCAGCAGCTTATTCCCAGCCCCGAACATACCTACTGAAGCTTTCTTT. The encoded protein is CASSLFPAPNIPTEAFF.

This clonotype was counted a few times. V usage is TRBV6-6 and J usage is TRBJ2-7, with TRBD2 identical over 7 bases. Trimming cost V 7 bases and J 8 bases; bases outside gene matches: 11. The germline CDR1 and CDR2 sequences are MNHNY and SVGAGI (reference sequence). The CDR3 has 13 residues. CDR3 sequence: CASTPTSDLKQYF. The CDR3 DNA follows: TGTGCCAGCACTCCAACTAGCGATCTCAAGCAGTACTTC.

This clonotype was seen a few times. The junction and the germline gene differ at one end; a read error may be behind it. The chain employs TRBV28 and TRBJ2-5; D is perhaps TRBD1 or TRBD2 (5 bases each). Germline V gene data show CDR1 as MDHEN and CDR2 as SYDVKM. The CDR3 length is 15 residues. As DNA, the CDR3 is TGTGCCAGCAGTTTTTCGTTCCGGGACCAGGAGACCCAGTACTTC. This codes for CASSFSFRDQETQYF.